Shown below are 13 T cell receptor beta chains from a single sample sequenced in a study of blood T cells in healthy people across ages. It was with a sample-barcoded 5' primer and a J-beta primer mix that a second PCR of roughly 6 to 12 cycles was run. MiXCR was run by TCRdb on the 5' RACE reads, yielding one entry per CDR3 protein. The profile shows approximately 700,000 distinct CDR3 sequences, roughly 32% of them singletons. The sequenced sample consisted of blood. All receptors derive from a woman aged 80 or over in good health.

This clonotype was counted many times. The CDR3 protein is CASRTGKETQYF. The CDR3 bases are TGTGCCAGCAGGACAGGGAAAGAGACCCAGTACTTC. The chain links TRBV2 to TRBJ2-5; 7 bases map to TRBD1. The CDR3 totals 12 residues. Germline V gene data show CDR1 as SNHLY and CDR2 as FYNNEI. The V and J ends lost 6 bases and 3 bases, in that order; junction bases with no gene match: 1.

This clonotype was counted many times. The V gene is TRBV29-1, the J gene TRBJ2-2, with 7 nucleotides matching TRBD1. The CDR3 has 14 amino acids. With V trimmed by 6 bases and J by 2 bases, 6 bases remained unmatched. Germline-derived CDR1 and CDR2 are SQVTM and ANQGSEA. The CDR3 protein is CSVHRGLNTGELFF. The CDR3 region has the DNA TGCAGCGTGCACAGGGGATTAAACACCGGGGAGCTGTTTTTT.

This clonotype was recorded at least ten times. The chain has TRBV4-1 and TRBJ2-7; 13 nucleotides align to TRBD2. CDR1 and CDR2 (germline): MGHRA, YSYEKL. This CDR3 region has 16 residues. Trimming cost V 4 bases and J 2 bases; bases outside gene matches: 5. The CDR3: CASSRDTSGGAYEQYF. Here the CDR3 DNA reads TGCGCCAGCAGCCGCGACACTAGCGGGGGGGCCTACGAGCAGTACTTC.

Comments on this clonotype: This may be a read error, as it is one base from a much larger clone. CDR3 protein: CAGSYGSGAGNEQYF. CDR3 in DNA: TGTGCCGGCAGTTACGGGTCCGGGGCAGGGAACGAGCAGTACTTC. This chain links TRBV6-2 or TRBV6-3 with TRBJ2-5; TRBD1 or TRBD2 may be the D gene (5 bases each). The J call may be incorrect, as the DNA end agrees better with TRBJ2-7. CDR1 MNHEY and CDR2 SVGEGT come from the germline V gene. This CDR3 spans 15 amino acids.

The chain has TRBV10-3 and TRBJ2-7, with D unresolved. The CDR3 sequence is 12 residues long. Germline-derived CDR1 and CDR2 are ENHRY and SYGVKD. V was cut by 8 bases and J by 3 bases, with 11 bases left in between. The DNA for the CDR3 is TGTGCCATCCAGGCCCAAAACTACGAGCAGTACTTC. It codes for CAIQAQNYEQYF.

Only a few counts were recorded for this clonotype. The gene calls are TRBV27 and TRBJ1-1; TRBD1 matches at 8 bases. The V segment lost 6 bases and the J segment 2 bases; nucleotides outside the gene matches: 5. The CDR3 totals 14 residues. Looked up from germline, CDR1 is MNHEY and CDR2 is SMNVEV (reference sequence). CDR3 amino acids: CASRLQGVNTEAFF. The CDR3 nucleotides are TGTGCCAGCAGGCTACAGGGGGTAAACACTGAAGCTTTCTTT.

This clonotype has a single count. The J gene is TRBJ1-5, the V gene TRBV6-2 or TRBV6-3; TRBD1 might be the D (6 bases). The germline V gene encodes CDR1 MNHEY and CDR2 SVGEGT. The germline V and J ends were trimmed by 6 bases and 1 base, with 13 bases remaining between them. The CDR3 has 15 amino acids. The CDR3 nucleotides are TGTGCCAGCAGCCACGGGACAAGGAGCAATCAGCCCCAGCATTTT. Translated: CASSHGTRSNQPQHF.

This clonotype was detected ten times or more. The V and J genes are TRBV7-2 and TRBJ1-3; D ambiguous. Between the trimmed V and J ends, which lost 0 bases and 0 bases, there was a span of 12 bases. From germline, CDR1 is SGHTA and CDR2 FQGNSA. This CDR3 is 17 amino acids long. The CDR3 here is CASSLALGQISGNTIYF. As DNA, the CDR3 is TGTGCCAGCAGCTTAGCGTTAGGGCAGATCTCTGGAAACACCATATATTTT.

The gene calls are TRBV10-3 and TRBJ2-7, with TRBD1 as a possible D gene (5 bases). This CDR3 comprises 12 residues. From germline, CDR1 is ENHRY and CDR2 SYGVKD. Trimming took 6 bases from V and 6 from J, leaving 12 bases between them. CDR3 protein: CAISNPRGEQYF. DNA of the CDR3: TGTGCCATCAGCAACCCTAGGGGCGAGCAGTACTTC.

The chain carries TRBV12-3 or TRBV12-4 and TRBJ2-3; D is perhaps TRBD1 or TRBD2 (6 bases each). The CDR3 totals 14 residues. Trimming took 7 bases from V and 15 from J, leaving 26 bases between them. The CDR3 sequence is CASTTGGGSDMEYF. Here the CDR3 DNA reads TGTGCCAGCACCACTGGAGGGGGTTCAGATATGGAATATTTT.

This chain connects TRBV5-6 to TRBJ1-2; TRBD1 aligns across 9 bases. Germline V CDR1 and CDR2: SGHDT, YYEEEE. J gave up 8 bases and V 2 bases, and 7 bases lay outside the gene matches. The CDR3 has 14 residues. The CDR3 bases are TGTGCCAGCAGCTTAGGGACAGGGTGGGGCGGCTACACCTTC. Its protein is CASSLGTGWGGYTF.

This clonotype was detected ten times or more. This chain uses TRBV7-3 with TRBJ2-3; D may be TRBD1 (5 bases). Trimming took off 5 bases at V and 4 bases at J, with 16 bases between the two ends. This CDR3 is 15 amino acids long. Looked up from germline, CDR1 is SGHTA and CDR2 is FQGTGA. The CDR3, as DNA: TGTGCCAGCAGCCCAACGACAGCTCCAGCAGATACGCAGTATTTT. Residues: CASSPTTAPADTQYF.

This clonotype was recorded many times. The genes are TRBV6-2 or TRBV6-3 and TRBJ2-3, with 7 bases lining up with TRBD2. The germline CDR1 and CDR2 sequences are MNHEY and SVGEGT. J lost 4 bases, V lost 0 bases, and 7 bases had no gene match. The CDR3 totals 16 residues. CDR3 in amino acids: CASSYSTGLKPDTQYF. CDR3 sequence (DNA): TGTGCCAGCAGTTACTCAACGGGACTAAAACCAGATACGCAGTATTTT.